The 5 T cell receptor beta chains presented below share a single source sample, sequenced in a study of blood T cell repertoires in COVID-19. TCRdb keeps only in-frame clones here, not all; method: immunoSEQ multiplex PCR. The sample lists some 190,000 clones; approximately 84% were seen once. Material for sequencing was peripheral blood. These receptors were collected from an elderly woman with acute or convalescent COVID-19.

The V gene is TRBV7-2, the J gene TRBJ2-3; no reliable D call. Germline V CDR1 and CDR2: SGHTA, FQGNSA. The CDR3 is made up of 15 amino acids. V shed 8 bases and J shed 1 base, with 16 bases lying between them. CDR3 sequence (DNA): TGTGCCAGCGCCATGAGGAGTTACCGCACAGATACGCAGTATTTT. Protein sequence: CASAMRSYRTDTQYF.

This clone was picked up a small number of times. This chain joins TRBV18 and TRBJ1-6; D gene ambiguous. Per germline, CDR1 KGHSH and CDR2 LQKENI. The CDR3 sequence is 14 residues long. The V end lost 3 bases, the J end lost 6 bases, and 9 bases lay between the germline ends. The CDR3 DNA sequence: TGTGCCAGCTCACCGGTTGCCAGTAATTCACCCCTCCACTTT. It encodes CASSPVASNSPLHF.

The V call is TRBV29-1, the J call TRBJ2-1; D not certain. In germline, CDR1 is SQVTM, CDR2 ANQGSEA. V was shortened by 6 bases and J by 6 bases, with 9 bases between the two germline ends. The CDR3 runs to 11 residues. CDR3 residues: CSVAKINEQFF. CDR3 DNA sequence: TGCAGCGTCGCTAAAATCAATGAGCAGTTCTTC.

In its sample, this clone was seen once. The rearrangement joins TRBV6-5 to TRBJ1-2; possibly TRBD1 for D (6 bases). Germline CDR1 and CDR2: MNHEY and SVGAGI. Trimming left V 4 bases short and J 2 bases short, with 8 bases between. The CDR3 is made up of 13 amino acids. The DNA of the CDR3 is TGTGCCAGCAGTTTCACAGGGAACTATGGCTACACCTTC. Translating gives CASSFTGNYGYTF.

This clone was recorded only once. The rearrangement links TRBV4-3 to TRBJ2-3, with 8 nucleotides matching TRBD2. CDR1 and CDR2 (germline): LGHNA, YSLEER. The CDR3 has 16 residues. V shed 4 bases, J shed 2 bases, and the junction held 8 bases outside the gene matches. Written as DNA, the CDR3 is TGCGCCAGCAGCCCGTGGAAGCGGGAGTTCACAGATACGCAGTATTTT. Translation gives CASSPWKREFTDTQYF.